This T cell receptor beta chain derives from a study of blood T cell repertoires in COVID-19. Study summary: From the United States, Italy and Spain came samples of acute and convalescent COVID-19.

The V segment lost 1 base and the J segment 3 bases; nucleotides outside the gene matches: 5. The CDR3 totals 16 residues. Germline CDR1 reads MNHEY; CDR2 reads SVGAGI. Per the original methods: By means of reference gene primer amplification, nucleated cell counts were estimated. The method was immunoSEQ multiplex PCR; TCRdb's version includes in-frame clones alone and lacks a portion of them. For V, J and clone size, that table is used; D and trimming come from the DNA. The sample holds 250,000 or so clones, around 90% seen once. Source material: PBMCs or T cells enriched from blood (not recorded which). This sequence joins TRBV6-5 and TRBJ2-3, with 9 bases fitting TRBD2. This sequence originates from a woman aged 40 to 50 who had been exposed to COVID-19. DNA for the CDR3: TGTGCCAGCAGTTACTTGGTAGCGGGAGCGACAGATACGCAGTATTTT. Protein: CASSYLVAGATDTQYF.